Each of the 26 T cell receptor beta chains below was sequenced from the same sample in a study of T cell responses to AZD1222 COVID-19 vaccine. The method was immunoSEQ multiplex PCR; TCRdb's version includes in-frame clones alone and lacks a portion of them. The table has approximately 120,000 clones, around 90% seen once. The sequenced sample was peripheral blood, obtained on day 0 of AZD1222 vaccination. The receptors stem from an adult in good health.

The chain combines TRBV15 with TRBJ2-7; D is undetermined. CDR1 LNHNV and CDR2 YYDKDF come from the germline V gene (reference sequence). The CDR3 extends over 11 amino acids. The ends were cut back, 1 base at V and 4 bases at J, with 2 bases in the middle. The CDR3: CATSRGYEQYF. As DNA, the CDR3 is TGTGCCACCAGCAGAGGTTACGAGCAGTACTTC.

The chain links TRBV11-3 to TRBJ2-1, with D possibly being TRBD1 or TRBD2 (5 bases each). Per the germline V gene, CDR1 is SGHNT and CDR2 is YENEEA. The CDR3 is 14 residues long. V shed 6 bases and J shed 4 bases, with 13 bases lying between them. CDR3 bases: TGTGCCAGCAGTTTAAGGGGAGTATACAATGAGCAGTTCTTC. It codes for CASSLRGVYNEQFF.

This clone appeared a few times. The chain joins TRBV10-3 to TRBJ2-7, with unresolved D. This CDR3 is 14 amino acids long. V was pared by 0 bases and J by 2 bases, with 8 bases between. CDR1 ENHRY and CDR2 SYGVKD come from the germline V gene. CDR3: CAISESSGTYEQYF. CDR3 DNA: TGTGCCATCAGTGAGTCGAGTGGCACCTACGAGCAGTACTTC.

The V gene is TRBV5-1, the J gene TRBJ1-1; D gene unclear. This CDR3 is built from 14 residues. Per germline, CDR1 SGHRS and CDR2 YFSETQ. The V and J ends lost 6 bases and 5 bases respectively, with 17 bases between them. DNA for the CDR3: TGCGCCAGCACCATGGTAGACCTCGAGACTGAAGCTTTCTTT. Translation gives CASTMVDLETEAFF.

The J gene is TRBJ1-1, the V gene TRBV27, with 8 bases aligning to TRBD1. Germline values: CDR1 MNHEY, CDR2 SMNVEV (reference sequence). V lost 5 bases and J lost 2; bases outside the gene matches: 4. CDR3 length: 14 residues. The CDR3: CASSKDRGNTEAFF. CDR3 in DNA: TGTGCCAGCAGTAAAGACAGGGGTAACACTGAAGCTTTCTTT.

This chain joins TRBV28 and TRBJ1-5; D perhaps matches TRBD1 (6 bases). The ends were cut back, 5 bases at V and 4 bases at J, with 27 bases in the middle. Germline-derived CDR1 and CDR2 are MDHEN and SYDVKM. The CDR3 extends over 19 amino acids. This CDR3 reads CASSPLLGSWGRTNQPQHF. The CDR3 DNA reads TGTGCCAGCAGTCCCCTCTTGGGATCCTGGGGGCGAACGAATCAGCCCCAGCATTTT. The full variable domain, rest sourced from reference TRBV28 and TRBJ1-5, is DVKVTQSSRYLVKRTGEKVFLECVQDMDHENMFWYRQDPGLGLRLIYFSYDVKMKEKGDIPEGYSVSREKKERFSLILESASTNQTSMYLCASSPLLGSWGRTNQPQHFGDGTRLSIL.

V is TRBV12-3 or TRBV12-4 and J is TRBJ1-2; D is unclear. There are 13 residues in the CDR3. V was trimmed by 6 bases and J by 8 bases, leaving 16 bases between them. The CDR3: CASSADAGGGYTF. As DNA, the CDR3 is TGTGCCAGCAGCGCGGACGCAGGTGGGGGCTACACCTTC.

This clone was seen once. This chain connects TRBV15 to TRBJ1-2; a weak D match, TRBD1 (5 bases). This CDR3 has 13 residues. V lost 5 bases to trimming and J lost 8 bases, with 15 bases between them. The germline CDR1 and CDR2 sequences are LNHNV and YYDKDF (reference sequence). CDR3: CATSSRTGEGYTF. As DNA, the CDR3 is TGTGCCACCAGCTCCCGGACGGGGGAGGGCTACACCTTC.

This rearrangement joins TRBV6-1 to TRBJ2-1, with 7 bases fitting TRBD2. The CDR3 contains 17 residues. The V and J ends lost 2 bases and 0 bases, in that order; junction bases with no gene match: 7. From germline, CDR1 is MNHNS and CDR2 SASEGT. CDR3 residues: CASSELGGQISYNEQFF. The DNA for the CDR3 is TGTGCCAGCAGTGAATTGGGAGGGCAGATCTCCTACAATGAGCAGTTCTTC.

This chain connects TRBV30 to TRBJ2-7, with unresolved D. Germline CDR1 GTSNPN, CDR2 SVGIG (reference sequence). Trimming shortened V by 2 bases and J by 0 bases, and 8 bases separated the two germline ends. The CDR3 has 13 amino acids. The CDR3 nucleotides read TGTGCCTGGAGTTCCGACACCTCCTACGAGCAGTACTTC. Its protein is CAWSSDTSYEQYF.

The rearrangement links TRBV11-2 to TRBJ2-1; D call uncertain. V lost 1 base and J lost 0, with 10 bases in between. The germline CDR1 and CDR2 sequences are SGHAT and FQNNGV. The CDR3 spans 16 residues. The CDR3: CASSLGAESSYNEQFF. The CDR3, as DNA: TGTGCCAGCAGCTTAGGGGCGGAAAGCTCCTACAATGAGCAGTTCTTC.

The chain links TRBV11-2 to TRBJ2-1; D not certain. The CDR3 spans 16 residues. Germline CDR1 SGHAT, CDR2 FQNNGV. The V end lost 0 bases, the J end lost 0 bases, and 9 bases lay between the germline ends. In DNA, the CDR3 is TGTGCCAGCAGCTTAGAATTCTCGGTCTCCTACAATGAGCAGTTCTTC. It translates to CASSLEFSVSYNEQFF.

The chain employs TRBV6-5 and TRBJ2-3; 7 nucleotides align to TRBD1. The germline CDR1 and CDR2 sequences are MNHEY and SVGAGI. Trimming took 0 bases from V and 2 from J; bases not matched to a gene: 5. The CDR3 extends over 16 amino acids. The CDR3: CASSYSGTAVTDTQYF. The DNA for the CDR3 is TGTGCCAGCAGTTACTCCGGGACAGCTGTCACAGATACGCAGTATTTT.

This clone has a single count. The chain has TRBV11-2 and TRBJ2-7; D is tentatively TRBD1 or TRBD2 (6 bases each). V lost 5 bases and J lost 0, with 14 bases in between. This CDR3 has 15 amino acids. Per germline, CDR1 SGHAT and CDR2 FQNNGV. The CDR3 protein is CASSPGAGYSYEQYF. In nucleotides, the CDR3 is TGTGCCAGCAGCCCGGGGGCAGGTTACTCCTACGAGCAGTACTTC.

This clone was recorded once. The chain employs TRBV30 and TRBJ2-7, with a possible D match to TRBD1 (6 bases). There are 14 residues in the CDR3. Germline V gene lookup returns CDR1 GTSNPN and CDR2 SVGIG (reference sequence). V gave up 0 bases and J gave up 3 bases, with 12 bases separating them. The CDR3 sequence is CAWSVPGRGYEQYF. CDR3 coding DNA: TGTGCCTGGAGTGTACCCGGCAGGGGCTACGAGCAGTACTTC.

The V gene is TRBV2, the J gene TRBJ1-5; tentatively, D is TRBD1 (5 bases). Looked up from germline, CDR1 is SNHLY and CDR2 is FYNNEI. Trimming stripped 7 bases from V and 3 bases from J, with 13 bases between. The CDR3 spans 14 residues. CDR3 sequence reads: CASKLGPINQPQHF. The CDR3 coding sequence is TGTGCCAGCAAATTGGGACCGATCAATCAGCCCCAGCATTTT.

This clone was recorded at least ten times. This chain connects TRBV25-1 to TRBJ2-7, with TRBD1 matching 8 bases. Germline V CDR1 and CDR2: MGHDK, SYGVNS. The CDR3 is made up of 16 amino acids. V lost 2 bases, J lost 2 bases, and 8 bases stayed unmatched. CDR3 nucleotides: TGTGCCAGCAGTGAAGGTCGCAGGGGGCGCGCCTACGAGCAGTACTTC. This sequence encodes CASSEGRRGRAYEQYF.

This clone showed up just a few times. The J gene is TRBJ2-7, the V gene TRBV7-9; D ambiguous. Trimming pared 2 bases from V and 9 bases from J, leaving 14 bases between. The germline V gene has CDR1 SEHNR and CDR2 FQNEAQ (reference sequence). The CDR3 has 13 amino acids. In nucleotides, the CDR3 is TGTGCCAGCAGCTTAAGTCCGGCAGCTGGGCAGTACTTC. It specifies CASSLSPAAGQYF.

This clone occurred once. The chain has TRBV27 and TRBJ1-2; D remains ambiguous. V lost 2 bases and J 2 bases, leaving 6 bases between the germline ends. The CDR3 contains 13 residues. Germline V gene data show CDR1 as MNHEY and CDR2 as SMNVEV (reference sequence). CDR3 DNA sequence: TGTGCCAGCAGTTTAGCGGTAAACTATGGCTACACCTTC. It codes for CASSLAVNYGYTF.

The V call is TRBV6-5, the J call TRBJ2-3; tentatively, D is TRBD1 (6 bases). Germline-derived CDR1 and CDR2 are MNHEY and SVGAGI. V was shortened by 6 bases and J by 0 bases, with 13 bases between the two germline ends. The length of the CDR3 is 15 residues. Here the CDR3 DNA reads TGTGCCAGCAGAGTAGGGACAACTAGCACAGATACGCAGTATTTT. Residues: CASRVGTTSTDTQYF.

The V and J genes are TRBV5-1 and TRBJ2-7, with 9 bases that match TRBD2. V lost 0 bases, J lost 0 bases, and 7 bases stayed unmatched. The CDR3 loop spans 17 amino acids. The germline CDR1 and CDR2 sequences are SGHRS and YFSETQ. The CDR3: CASSLGSSSGTSYEQYF. In nucleotides, the CDR3 is TGCGCCAGCAGCTTGGGGAGTTCTAGCGGGACCTCCTACGAGCAGTACTTC.

The chain joins TRBV12-5 to TRBJ2-2; D uncertain. From germline, CDR1 is LGHNT and CDR2 FRNRAP. The length of the CDR3 is 17 residues. The ends were cut back, 3 bases at V and 1 base at J, with 15 bases in the middle. The CDR3 protein is CASGFLVFGQNTGELFF. As DNA, the CDR3 is TGTGCTAGTGGTTTCCTGGTTTTCGGGCAGAACACCGGGGAGCTGTTTTTT.

V is TRBV5-1 and J is TRBJ1-6; TRBD1 is a possible D gene (5 bases). From germline, CDR1 is SGHRS and CDR2 YFSETQ. V dropped 2 bases and J dropped 7 bases, with 10 bases sitting between them. CDR3 length equals 14 residues. CDR3 nucleotides: TGCGCCAGCAGCTTTGAGGGGCAAAATTCACCCCTCCACTTT. Its protein is CASSFEGQNSPLHF.

V and J are TRBV7-3 and TRBJ2-2; maybe TRBD1 (6 bases). The CDR3 spans 13 residues. V was pared by 5 bases and J by 6 bases, with 10 bases between. Germline assignment: CDR1 SGHTA and CDR2 FQGTGA. The CDR3: CASSPYRAGELFF. DNA for the CDR3: TGTGCCAGCAGCCCTTACAGGGCCGGGGAGCTGTTTTTT.

The chain joins TRBV19 to TRBJ1-2, with a tentative D call TRBD1 (5 bases). The CDR3 is 17 residues long. CDR1 is LNHDA and CDR2 is SQIVND in the germline V gene (reference sequence). With 5 bases removed from V and 0 bases from J, the gap between germline ends came to 19 bases. In DNA, the CDR3 is TGTGCCAGTAGTGATCCCGGGACGGGAAAAGCTAACTATGGCTACACCTTC. It yields the protein CASSDPGTGKANYGYTF.

The chain combines TRBV2 with TRBJ2-1; 8 nucleotides agree with TRBD1. This CDR3 region has 14 residues. Unmatched junction bases numbered 8, after V lost 10 bases and J lost 3 bases. Germline lookup yields CDR1 SNHLY and CDR2 FYNNEI. CDR3 in amino acids: CANNRGDFYNEQFF. CDR3 DNA: TGTGCCAACAACAGGGGGGACTTCTACAATGAGCAGTTCTTC.